A selection of T cell receptor beta chains follows, all from one sample in a study of T cells in Graves' hyperthyroidism and ophthalmopathy. TCRdb passed the multiplex PCR reads through MiXCR, listing each CDR3 protein once. The top ten clones hold more than 25% of a sample with 450,000 to 650,000 distinct CDR3 sequences, more than 20% of them seen once. The sample comprised blood. These receptors were taken from a young man with Graves' hyperthyroidism. Each CDR3 is given with its conserved first and last residue. D genes are given only for firm matches. Size is omitted from some rows. Given values are once, few, many or a class for expanded clones.

V gene,clone size,J gene,D gene,CDR3 DNA,CDR3 protein
TRBV6-1,NA,TRBJ2-2,NA,TGTGCCAGCACTCTTAGTAGGACCGGGGAGCTGTTTTTT,CASTLSRTGELFF
TRBV6-5,few,TRBJ1-2,NA,TGTGCCAGCAGTTATGGCAGGGGTGAAGGTGGCTACACCTTC,CASSYGRGEGGYTF
TRBV3-1,many,TRBJ2-5,TRBD2,TGTGCCAGCAGCCCGGCACTAGCGGATCAAGAGACCCAGTACTTC,CASSPALADQETQYF
TRBV20-1,many,TRBJ1-2,NA,TGCAGTGCTAGAGATCGCAGCGGCTACACCTTC,CSARDRSGYTF
TRBV5-1,many,TRBJ1-2,NA,TGCGCCAGCAGCTTGGACTTTAACTATGGCTACACCTTC,CASSLDFNYGYTF
TRBV6-1,many,TRBJ2-4,NA,TGTGCCAGCAGTGACAACATTCAGTACTTC,CASSDNIQYF
TRBV6-2/TRBV6-3,once,TRBJ1-1,NA,TGTGCCAGCACCCAGATAGGGGATTGGACTGAAGCTTTCTTT,CASTQIGDWTEAFF
TRBV6-2/TRBV6-3,NA,TRBJ1-2,TRBD1,TGTGCCAGCAGTTACGCGGGACAGACCGATGGCTACACCTTC,CASSYAGQTDGYTF
TRBV6-1,many,TRBJ1-1,NA,TGTGCCAGCAGTGAAATCGGGGGCCCGGCTGAAGCTTTCTTT,CASSEIGGPAEAFF
TRBV5-5,few,TRBJ1-1,NA,TGTGCCAGCAGCTTGGAGGTCTACACTGAAGCTTTCTTT,CASSLEVYTEAFF
TRBV6-1,NA,TRBJ2-7,NA,TGTGCCACCCGGACAGATTCCTACGAGCAGTACTTC,CATRTDSYEQYF